This TCR beta chain derives from a study of blood T cell repertoires in COVID-19. On the study more broadly: T cells, B-cell-depleted T cells, or PBMCs supplied cDNA or gDNA.

TCRdb's copy holds only in-frame clones and misses some; the assay was immunoSEQ multiplex PCR. The sample includes about 270,000 clones, about 89% of them seen just once. In germline, CDR1 is LGHNA, CDR2 YSLEER. There are 15 residues in the CDR3. V was trimmed by 4 bases and J by 1 base, leaving 11 bases between them. Sequenced sample: PBMCs or T cells enriched from blood (not recorded which). The chain is built from TRBV4-3 and TRBJ1-3, with D perhaps TRBD1 (5 bases). The TCR sequence derives from a woman under 30 who had recovered from COVID-19. The CDR3 sequence: CASSPTQGSGNTIYF. The CDR3 nucleotides are TGCGCCAGCAGCCCAACCCAGGGTTCTGGAAACACCATATATTTT.